The clone carrying this TCR beta chain has a single count. Its target is not known. Clones were sequenced by immunoSEQ multiplex PCR, and TCRdb holds only the in-frame ones, with some missing. The data contain 15,000 to 20,000 clones, more than 65% of them singletons. Time point meaning: neoterminal ileum biopsy at postoperative endoscopy, about 6 months after surgery. This sample was taken from a study of T cell repertoires in ileal Crohn's disease. Turning to the study itself: M6 samples are neoterminal ileum biopsies from postoperative colonoscopy. Study-level findings and limits: Postoperative endoscopy occurred within one year, median roughly 7.1 months.

This receptor was identified in an adult with Crohn's disease. Sequenced: ileal tissue.

The CDR3 DNA is TGTGCCAGCTCTACGTTCGGGACAGAAGTCTACGAGCAGTACTTC. Protein sequence: CASSTFGTEVYEQYF. The V gene is TRBV18, the J gene TRBJ2-7, with 7 bases identical to TRBD1. From germline, CDR1 is KGHSH and CDR2 LQKENI. The J segment lost 3 bases and the V segment lost 6 bases, leaving 11 bases of the junction unmatched. The CDR3 contains 15 residues.